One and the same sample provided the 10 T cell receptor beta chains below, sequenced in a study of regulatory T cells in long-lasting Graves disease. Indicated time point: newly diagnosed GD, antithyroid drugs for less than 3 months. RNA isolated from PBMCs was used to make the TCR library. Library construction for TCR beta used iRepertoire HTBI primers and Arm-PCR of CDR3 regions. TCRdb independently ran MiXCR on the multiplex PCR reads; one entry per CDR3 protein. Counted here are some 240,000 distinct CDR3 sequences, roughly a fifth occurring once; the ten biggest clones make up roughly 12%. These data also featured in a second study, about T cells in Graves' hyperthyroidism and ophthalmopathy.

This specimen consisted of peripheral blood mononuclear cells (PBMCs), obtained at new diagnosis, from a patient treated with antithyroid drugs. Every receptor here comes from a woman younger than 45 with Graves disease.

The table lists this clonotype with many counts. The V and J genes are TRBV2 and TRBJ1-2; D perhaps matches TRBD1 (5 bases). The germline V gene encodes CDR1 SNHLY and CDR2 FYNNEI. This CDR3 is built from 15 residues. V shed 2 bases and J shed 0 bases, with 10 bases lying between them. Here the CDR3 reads CASSEQGGSNYGYTF. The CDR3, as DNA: TGTGCCAGCAGTGAACAGGGAGGGTCTAACTATGGCTACACCTTC.

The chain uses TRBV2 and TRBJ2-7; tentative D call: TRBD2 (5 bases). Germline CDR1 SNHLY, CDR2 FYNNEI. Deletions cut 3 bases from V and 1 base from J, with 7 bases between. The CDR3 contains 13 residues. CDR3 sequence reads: CASSEEESYEQYF. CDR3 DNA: TGTGCCAGCAGTGAGGAGGAATCCTACGAGCAGTACTTC.

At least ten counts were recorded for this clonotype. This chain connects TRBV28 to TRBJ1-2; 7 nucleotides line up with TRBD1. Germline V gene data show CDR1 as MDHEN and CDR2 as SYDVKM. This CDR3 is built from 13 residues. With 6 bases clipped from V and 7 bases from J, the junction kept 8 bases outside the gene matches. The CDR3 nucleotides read TGTGCCAGCAGACGTACAGGGGCAAGTGGCTACACCTTC. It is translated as CASRRTGASGYTF.

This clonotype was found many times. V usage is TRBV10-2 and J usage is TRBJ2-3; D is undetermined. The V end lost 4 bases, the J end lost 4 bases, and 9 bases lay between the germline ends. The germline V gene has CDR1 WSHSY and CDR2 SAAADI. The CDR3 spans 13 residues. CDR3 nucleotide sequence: TGCGCCAGCAGTGGAACGGGCCCAGATACGCAGTATTTT. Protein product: CASSGTGPDTQYF.

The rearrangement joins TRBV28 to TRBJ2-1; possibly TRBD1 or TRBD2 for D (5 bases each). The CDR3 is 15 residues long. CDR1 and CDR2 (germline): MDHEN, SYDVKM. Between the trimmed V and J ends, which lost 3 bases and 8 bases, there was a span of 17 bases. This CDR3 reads CASSFFVRGKDEQFF. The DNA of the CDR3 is TGTGCCAGCAGTTTTTTCGTGAGGGGAAAGGATGAGCAGTTCTTC.

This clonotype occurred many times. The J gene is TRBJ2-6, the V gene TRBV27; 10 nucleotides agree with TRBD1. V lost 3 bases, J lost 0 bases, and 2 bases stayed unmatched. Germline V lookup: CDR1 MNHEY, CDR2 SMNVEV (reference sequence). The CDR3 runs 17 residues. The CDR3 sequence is CASSFDRGHSGANVLTF. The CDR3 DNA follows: TGTGCCAGCAGTTTCGACAGGGGGCACTCTGGGGCCAACGTCCTGACTTTC.

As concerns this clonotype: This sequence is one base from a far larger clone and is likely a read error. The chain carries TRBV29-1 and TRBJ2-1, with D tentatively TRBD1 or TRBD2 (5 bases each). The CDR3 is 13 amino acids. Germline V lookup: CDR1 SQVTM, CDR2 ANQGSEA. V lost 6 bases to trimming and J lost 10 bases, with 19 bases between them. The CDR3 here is CSVGPPYSYEQFF. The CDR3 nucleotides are TGCAGCGTGGGACCGCCATACTCCTACGAGCAGTTCTTC.

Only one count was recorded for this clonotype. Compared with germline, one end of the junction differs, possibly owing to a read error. Here the CDR3 reads CASSAHTGTGQKREF. The CDR3 nucleotides read TGTGCCAGCAGCGCCCACACTGGGACAGGGCAGAAGAGGGAGTTT. The rearrangement uses TRBV13 and TRBJ1-1; TRBD1 matches 9 bases. From germline, CDR1 is PRHDT and CDR2 FYEKMQ (reference sequence). This CDR3 has 15 amino acids. The full variable domain, its missing parts supplied by reference TRBV13 and TRBJ1-1, is AAGVIQSPRHLIKEKRETATLKCYPIPRHDTVYWYQQGPGQDPQFLISFYEKMQSDKGSIPDRFSAQQFSDYHSELNMSSLELGDSALYFCASSAHTGTGQKREFGQGTRLTVV.

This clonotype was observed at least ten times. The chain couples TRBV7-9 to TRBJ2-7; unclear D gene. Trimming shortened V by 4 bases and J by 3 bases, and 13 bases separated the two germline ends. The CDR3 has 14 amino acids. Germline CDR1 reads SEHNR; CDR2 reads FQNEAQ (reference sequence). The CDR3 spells CASSSGLPHYEQYF. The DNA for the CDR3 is TGTGCCAGCAGCTCCGGTCTCCCGCACTACGAGCAGTACTTC.

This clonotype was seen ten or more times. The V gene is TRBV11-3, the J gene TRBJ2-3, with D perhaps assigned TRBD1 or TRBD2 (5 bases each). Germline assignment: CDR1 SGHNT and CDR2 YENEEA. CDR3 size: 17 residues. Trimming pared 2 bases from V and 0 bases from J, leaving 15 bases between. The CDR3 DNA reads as TGTGCCAGCAGCTTATCCACCGGGACGGCTAGCACAGATACGCAGTATTTT. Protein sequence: CASSLSTGTASTDTQYF.